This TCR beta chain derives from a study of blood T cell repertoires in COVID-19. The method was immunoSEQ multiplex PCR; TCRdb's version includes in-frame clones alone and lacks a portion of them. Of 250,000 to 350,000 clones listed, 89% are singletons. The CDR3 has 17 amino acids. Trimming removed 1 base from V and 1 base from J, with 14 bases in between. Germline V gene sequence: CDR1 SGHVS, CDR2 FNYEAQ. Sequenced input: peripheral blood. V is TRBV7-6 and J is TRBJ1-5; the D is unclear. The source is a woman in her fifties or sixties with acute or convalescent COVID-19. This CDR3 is CASSLGGGRVSNQPQHF. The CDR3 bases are TGTGCCAGCAGCTTAGGAGGAGGGAGGGTGAGCAATCAGCCCCAGCATTTT.